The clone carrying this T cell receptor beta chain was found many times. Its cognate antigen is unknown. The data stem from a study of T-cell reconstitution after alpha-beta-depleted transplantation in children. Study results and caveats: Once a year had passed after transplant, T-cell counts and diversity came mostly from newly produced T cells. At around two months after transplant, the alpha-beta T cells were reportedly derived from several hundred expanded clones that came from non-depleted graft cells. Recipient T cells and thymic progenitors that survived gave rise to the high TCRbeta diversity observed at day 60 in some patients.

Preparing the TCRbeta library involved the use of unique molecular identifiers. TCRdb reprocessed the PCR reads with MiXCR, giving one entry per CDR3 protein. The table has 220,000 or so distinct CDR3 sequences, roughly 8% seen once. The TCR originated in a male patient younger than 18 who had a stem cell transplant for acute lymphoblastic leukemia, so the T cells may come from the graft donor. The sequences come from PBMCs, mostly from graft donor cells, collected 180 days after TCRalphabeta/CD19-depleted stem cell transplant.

CDR3 sequence reads: CSVEDRPPGHLNEQFF. The DNA for the CDR3 is TGCAGCGTTGAAGATCGGCCGCCGGGGCACCTAAATGAGCAGTTCTTC. The chain is built from TRBV29-1 and TRBJ2-1; D might be TRBD1 or TRBD2, each matching 5 bases. CDR3 length: 16 residues. Germline values: CDR1 SQVTM, CDR2 ANQGSEA. V shed 0 bases and J shed 7 bases, with 19 bases lying between them.